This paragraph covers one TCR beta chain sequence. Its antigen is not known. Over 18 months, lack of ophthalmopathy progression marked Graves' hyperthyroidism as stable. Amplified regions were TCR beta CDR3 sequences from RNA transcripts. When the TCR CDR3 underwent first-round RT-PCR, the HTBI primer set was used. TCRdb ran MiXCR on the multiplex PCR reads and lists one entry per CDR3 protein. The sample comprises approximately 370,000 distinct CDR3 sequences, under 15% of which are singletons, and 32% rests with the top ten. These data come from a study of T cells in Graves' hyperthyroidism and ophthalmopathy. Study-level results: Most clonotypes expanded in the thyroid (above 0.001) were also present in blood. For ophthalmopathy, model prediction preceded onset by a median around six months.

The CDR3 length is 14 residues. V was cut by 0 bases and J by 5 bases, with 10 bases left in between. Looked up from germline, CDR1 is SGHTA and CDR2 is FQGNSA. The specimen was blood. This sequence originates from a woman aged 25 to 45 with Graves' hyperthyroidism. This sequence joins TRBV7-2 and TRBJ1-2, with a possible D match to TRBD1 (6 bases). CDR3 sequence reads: CASSLAIGGYGYTF. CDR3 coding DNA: TGTGCCAGCAGCTTAGCTATAGGGGGGTATGGCTACACCTTC.